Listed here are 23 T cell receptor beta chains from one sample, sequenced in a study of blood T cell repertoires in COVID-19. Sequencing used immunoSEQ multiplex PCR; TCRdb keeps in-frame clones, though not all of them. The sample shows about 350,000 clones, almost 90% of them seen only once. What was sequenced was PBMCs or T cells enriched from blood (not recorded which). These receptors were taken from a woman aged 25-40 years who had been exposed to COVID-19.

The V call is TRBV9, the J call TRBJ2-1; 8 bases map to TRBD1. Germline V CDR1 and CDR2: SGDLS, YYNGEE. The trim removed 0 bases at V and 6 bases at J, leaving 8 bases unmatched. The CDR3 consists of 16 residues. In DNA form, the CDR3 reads TGTGCCAGCAGCGTAGCTGGGACAGGCGGTATCAATGAGCAGTTCTTC. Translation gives CASSVAGTGGINEQFF.

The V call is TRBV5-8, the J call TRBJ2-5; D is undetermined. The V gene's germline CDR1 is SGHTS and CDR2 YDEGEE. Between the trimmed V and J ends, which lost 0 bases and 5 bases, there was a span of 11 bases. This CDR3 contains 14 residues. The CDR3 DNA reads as TGTGCCAGCAGCTTGGCCTTACCCGGGGAGACCCAGTACTTC. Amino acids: CASSLALPGETQYF.

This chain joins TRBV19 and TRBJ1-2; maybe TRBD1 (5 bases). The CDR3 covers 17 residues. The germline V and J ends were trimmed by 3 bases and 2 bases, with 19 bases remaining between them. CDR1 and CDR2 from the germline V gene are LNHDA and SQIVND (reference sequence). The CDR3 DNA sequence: TGTGCCAGTAGTATTGGCTGGGGGGGACTTTCCAACTATGGCTACACCTTC. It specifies CASSIGWGGLSNYGYTF. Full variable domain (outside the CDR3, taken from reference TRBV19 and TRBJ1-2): DGGITQSPKYLFRKEGQNVTLSCEQNLNHDAMYWYRQDPGQGLRLIYYSQIVNDFQKGDIAEGYSVSREKKESFPLTVTSAQKNPTAFYLCASSIGWGGLSNYGYTFGSGTRLTVV.

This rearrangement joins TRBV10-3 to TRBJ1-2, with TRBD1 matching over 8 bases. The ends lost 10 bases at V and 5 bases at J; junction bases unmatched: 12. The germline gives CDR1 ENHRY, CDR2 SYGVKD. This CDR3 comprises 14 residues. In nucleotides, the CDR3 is TGTGCCACCGAACAGACAGGGGTAGGATATGGCTACACCTTC. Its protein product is CATEQTGVGYGYTF.

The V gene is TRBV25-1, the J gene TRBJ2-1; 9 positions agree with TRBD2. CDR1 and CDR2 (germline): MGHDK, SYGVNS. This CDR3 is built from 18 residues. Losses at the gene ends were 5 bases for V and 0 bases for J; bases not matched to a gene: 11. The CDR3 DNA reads TGTGCCAGCAGTTCGGGACTAGCAGGAGGGAGCTCCTACAATGAGCAGTTCTTC. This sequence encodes CASSSGLAGGSSYNEQFF.

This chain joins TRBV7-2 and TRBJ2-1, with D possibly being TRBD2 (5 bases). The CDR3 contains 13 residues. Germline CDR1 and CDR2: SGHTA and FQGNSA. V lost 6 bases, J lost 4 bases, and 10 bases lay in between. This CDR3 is CASSRGLYNEQFF. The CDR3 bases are TGTGCCAGCAGTCGTGGACTGTACAATGAGCAGTTCTTC.

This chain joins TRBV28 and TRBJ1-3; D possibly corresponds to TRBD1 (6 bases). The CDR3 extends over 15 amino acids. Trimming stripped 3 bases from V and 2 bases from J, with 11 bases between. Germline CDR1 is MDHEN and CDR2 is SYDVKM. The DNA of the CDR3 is TGTGCCAGCAGTTTTCGTGACAGGACTGGAAACACCATATATTTT. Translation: CASSFRDRTGNTIYF.

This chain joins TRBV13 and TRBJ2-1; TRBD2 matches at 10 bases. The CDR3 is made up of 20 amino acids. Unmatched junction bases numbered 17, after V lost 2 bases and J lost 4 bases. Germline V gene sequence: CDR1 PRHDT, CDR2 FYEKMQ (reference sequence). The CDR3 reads CASSLIRGASGRTKYNEQFF. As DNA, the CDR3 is TGTGCCAGCAGCTTAATTCGGGGAGCTAGCGGGAGAACCAAGTACAATGAGCAGTTCTTC.

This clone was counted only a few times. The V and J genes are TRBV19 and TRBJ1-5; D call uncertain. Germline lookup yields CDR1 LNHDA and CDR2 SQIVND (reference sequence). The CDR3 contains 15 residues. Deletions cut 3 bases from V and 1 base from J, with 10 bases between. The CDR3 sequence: CASSMEGRSNQPQHF. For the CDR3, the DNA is TGTGCCAGTAGTATGGAGGGTAGGAGCAATCAGCCCCAGCATTTT.

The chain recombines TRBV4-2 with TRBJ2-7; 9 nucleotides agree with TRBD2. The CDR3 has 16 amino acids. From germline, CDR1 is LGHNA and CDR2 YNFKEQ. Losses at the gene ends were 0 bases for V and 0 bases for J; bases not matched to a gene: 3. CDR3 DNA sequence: TGTGCCAGCAGCCAAGACCGTAGCGGGAGCTCCTACGAGCAGTACTTC. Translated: CASSQDRSGSSYEQYF.

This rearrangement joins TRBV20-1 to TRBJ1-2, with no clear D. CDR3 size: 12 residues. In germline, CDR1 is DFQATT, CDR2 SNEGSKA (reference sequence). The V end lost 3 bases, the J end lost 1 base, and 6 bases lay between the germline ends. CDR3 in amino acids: CSASTHNYGYTF. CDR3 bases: TGCAGTGCTAGTACACATAACTATGGCTACACCTTC.

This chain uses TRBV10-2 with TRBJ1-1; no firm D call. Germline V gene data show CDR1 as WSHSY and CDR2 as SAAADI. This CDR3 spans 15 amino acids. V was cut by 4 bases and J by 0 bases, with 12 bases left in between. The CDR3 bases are TGCGCCAGCAGTGTCGGTGTTTTAATGAACACTGAAGCTTTCTTT. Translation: CASSVGVLMNTEAFF.

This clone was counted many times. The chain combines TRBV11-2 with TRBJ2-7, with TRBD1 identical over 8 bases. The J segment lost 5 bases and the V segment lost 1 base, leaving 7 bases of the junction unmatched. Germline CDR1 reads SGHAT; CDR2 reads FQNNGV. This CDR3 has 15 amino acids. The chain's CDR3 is CASSLGGRGRNEQYF. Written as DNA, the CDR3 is TGTGCCAGCAGCTTAGGTGGCAGGGGGCGTAACGAGCAGTACTTC.

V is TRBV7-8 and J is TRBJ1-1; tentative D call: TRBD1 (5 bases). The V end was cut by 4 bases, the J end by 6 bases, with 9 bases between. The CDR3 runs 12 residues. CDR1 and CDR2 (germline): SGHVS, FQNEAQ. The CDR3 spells CASSYGHPEAFF. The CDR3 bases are TGTGCCAGCAGCTACGGACACCCTGAAGCTTTCTTT.

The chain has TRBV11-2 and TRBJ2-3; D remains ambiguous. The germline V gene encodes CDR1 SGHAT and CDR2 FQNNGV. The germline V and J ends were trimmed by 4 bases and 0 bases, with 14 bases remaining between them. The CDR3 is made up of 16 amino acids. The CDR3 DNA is TGTGCCAGCAGCTCCCTGTTGGCCATAAGCACAGATACGCAGTATTTT. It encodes CASSSLLAISTDTQYF.

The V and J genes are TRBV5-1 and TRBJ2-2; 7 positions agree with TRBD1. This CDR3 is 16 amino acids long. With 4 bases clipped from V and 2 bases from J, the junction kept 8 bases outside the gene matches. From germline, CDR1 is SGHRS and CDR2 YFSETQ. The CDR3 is CASSNRDSYNTGELFF. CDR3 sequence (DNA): TGCGCCAGCAGCAACCGGGACAGCTATAACACCGGGGAGCTGTTTTTT.

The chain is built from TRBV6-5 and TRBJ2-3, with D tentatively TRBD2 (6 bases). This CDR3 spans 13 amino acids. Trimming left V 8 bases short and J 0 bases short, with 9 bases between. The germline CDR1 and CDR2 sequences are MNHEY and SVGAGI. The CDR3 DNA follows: TGTGCCAGCGGCGGAGGGAGCACAGATACGCAGTATTTT. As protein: CASGGGSTDTQYF.

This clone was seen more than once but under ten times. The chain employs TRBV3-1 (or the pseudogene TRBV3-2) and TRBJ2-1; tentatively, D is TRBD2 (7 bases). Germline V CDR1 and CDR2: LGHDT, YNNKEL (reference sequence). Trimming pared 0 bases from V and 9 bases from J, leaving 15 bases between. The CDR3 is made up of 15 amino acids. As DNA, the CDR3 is TGTGCCAGCAGCCAAGATAGGAGGGAGGGGGGTGAGCAGTTCTTC. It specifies CASSQDRREGGEQFF.

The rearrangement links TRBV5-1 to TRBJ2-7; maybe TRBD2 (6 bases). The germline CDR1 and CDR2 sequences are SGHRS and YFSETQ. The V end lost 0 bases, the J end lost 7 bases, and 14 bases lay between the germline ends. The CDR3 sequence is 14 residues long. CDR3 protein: CASSLGASASEQYF. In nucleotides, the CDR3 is TGCGCCAGCAGCTTGGGGGCTAGCGCTAGTGAGCAGTACTTC.

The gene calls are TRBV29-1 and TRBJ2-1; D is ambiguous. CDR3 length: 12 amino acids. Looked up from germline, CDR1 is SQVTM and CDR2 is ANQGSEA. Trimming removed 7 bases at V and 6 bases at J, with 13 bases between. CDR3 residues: CSGWAPSNEQFF. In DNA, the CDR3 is TGCAGCGGCTGGGCCCCCAGCAATGAGCAGTTCTTC.

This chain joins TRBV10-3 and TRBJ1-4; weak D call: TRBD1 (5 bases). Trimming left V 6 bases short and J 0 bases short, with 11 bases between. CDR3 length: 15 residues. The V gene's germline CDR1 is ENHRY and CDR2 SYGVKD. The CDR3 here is CAISKDRTTNEKLFF. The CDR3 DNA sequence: TGTGCCATCAGCAAAGACAGAACAACTAATGAAAAACTGTTTTTT.

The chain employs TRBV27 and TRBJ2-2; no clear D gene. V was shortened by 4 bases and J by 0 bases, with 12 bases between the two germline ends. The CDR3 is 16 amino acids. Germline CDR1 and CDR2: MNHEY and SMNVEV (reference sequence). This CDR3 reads CASSYRSFSNTGELFF. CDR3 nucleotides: TGTGCCAGCAGTTATCGGAGCTTTTCGAACACCGGGGAGCTGTTTTTT.

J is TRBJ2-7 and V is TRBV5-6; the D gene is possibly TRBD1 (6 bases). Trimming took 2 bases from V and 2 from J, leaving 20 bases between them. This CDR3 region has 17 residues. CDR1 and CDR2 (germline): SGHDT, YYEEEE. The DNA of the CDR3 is TGTGCCAGCAGCTTACCGCCCTACAGGGAGAACACCTACGAGCAGTACTTC. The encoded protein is CASSLPPYRENTYEQYF.